This T cell receptor (beta chain) stems from a study of T-cell memory formation after mild COVID-19. Overall study: The two donors had largely donor-specific TCR clusters.

J was trimmed by 1 base and V by 5 bases; bases with no gene match: 9. CDR3 length: 16 residues. CDR1 and CDR2 (germline): MNHEY, SVGAGI. In its sample, this clonotype was seen a few times. Its antigen is not known. Study-wide findings and caveats: Balance between CD4 and CD8 was seen in clones contracting day 15 to 85, and a CD4+ lean was seen in later expanders.

TCRdb processed the 5' RACE reads anew with MiXCR; each CDR3 protein has one entry. The sample consists of 260,000 or so distinct CDR3 sequences, approximately 15% of them appearing once. This receptor was obtained from a man between 18 and 29 years old who had mild COVID-19 (a few samples of this study predate the infection). Cell type and time point are not known. Material for sequencing was PBMCs or a T cell subset sorted from them (not recorded which). The genes are TRBV6-5 and TRBJ2-3, with TRBD1 identical over 7 bases. CDR3 region: CASSRDSPLGTDTQYF. The CDR3 DNA sequence: TGTGCCAGCAGTCGGGACAGCCCACTGGGCACAGATACGCAGTATTTT.